The next 6 T cell receptor beta chains were all read from a single sample in a study of CXCR3-negative and CXCR3-positive naive CD8 T cells. The libraries of TRB cDNA were prepared using 5' RACE with UMI labels. TCRdb reprocessed the 5' RACE reads and stores each CDR3 protein as one record, lacking DNA. Its listing shows some 100,000 distinct CDR3 sequences. Study-level points and caveats: Comparison of naive cells showed more hydrophobic TRB CDR3s in CXCR3-positive than in CXCR3-negative naive cells.

Their specific antigens are unknown. Sequenced: naive CXCR3+ CD8+ T cells from blood. Stated subset: CD45RO-CCR7+CD27+CD95- naive CD8+ T cells expressing CXCR3 (TNR3+). These receptors all stem from a human donor in good health. Some clones in this sample may be carry-over from other donors' samples.

V is TRBV7-6 and J is TRBJ1-2; TCRdb's D call of TRBD1 is untestable without DNA. This CDR3 region has 15 residues. CDR1 and CDR2 from the germline V gene are SGHVS and FNYEAQ. The CDR3 protein is CASSLSQTGDKGYTF.

The chain employs TRBV4-3 and TRBJ1-1. The CDR3 consists of 16 residues. CDR1 and CDR2 (germline): LGHNA, YSLEER. CDR3 residues: CASSQVASMEGTEAFF.

This chain connects TRBV2 to TRBJ2-7; without DNA, the TCRdb call of TRBD1 cannot be checked. The CDR3 runs 15 residues. Germline lookup yields CDR1 SNHLY and CDR2 FYNNEI. The CDR3 loop reads CASKGGPGQGYEQYF.

The chain has TRBV5-1 and TRBJ2-1; the TCRdb D gene call, TRBD1, has no DNA to confirm it. Germline CDR1 reads SGHRS; CDR2 reads YFSETQ. The CDR3 loop spans 15 amino acids. CDR3 in amino acids: CASSLSGYGGNEQFF. The full variable domain, its missing parts supplied by reference TRBV5-1 and TRBJ2-1, is KAGVTQTPRYLIKTRGQQVTLSCSPISGHRSVSWYQQTPGQGLQFLFEYFSETQRNKGNFPGRFSGRQFSNSRSEMNVSTLELGDSALYLCASSLSGYGGNEQFFGPGTRLTVL.

The rearrangement uses TRBV28 and TRBJ2-2; as DNA is missing, the TRBD2 call by TCRdb cannot be tested. The CDR3 contains 14 residues. CDR1 and CDR2 (germline): MDHEN, SYDVKM. The CDR3 protein is CASSFILAGGELFF.

The rearrangement joins TRBV10-3 to TRBJ2-7; absent DNA, TCRdb's TRBD2 call cannot be checked. The germline V gene has CDR1 ENHRY and CDR2 SYGVKD. CDR3 length equals 15 residues. CDR3 amino acids: CAISETGTNTYEQYF.